Listed here is a single T cell receptor (beta chain). Its matching antigen is unknown. The CDR3 contains 15 residues. V was clipped by 2 bases and J by 0 bases, with 8 bases between them. CDR1 is SNHLY, CDR2 FYNNEI, per germline. The data originate from a study of T-cell reconstitution after alpha-beta-depleted transplantation in children. General study findings and limits: By about two months after transplant, alpha-beta T cells reportedly arose from several hundred graft clones that had expanded.

Unique molecular identifiers were incorporated when the TCRbeta library was constructed. TCRdb analysed the PCR reads with MiXCR anew, one entry per CDR3 protein. Of around 960,000 distinct CDR3 sequences listed, roughly 29% were seen once; the top ten hold roughly 28%. The receptor comes from a boy under two years old who had a stem cell transplant for SCID, so the T cells may come from the graft donor. Sequenced material: PBMCs, mostly from graft donor cells, taken 360 days after TCRalphabeta/CD19-depleted stem cell transplant. The chain links TRBV2 to TRBJ2-1; no definite D call. CDR3 DNA sequence: TGTGCCAGCAGTGAACTTGCGGCCTCCTACAATGAGCAGTTCTTC. This translates into CASSELAASYNEQFF.